The clone carrying this T cell receptor (beta chain) was detected many times. This entry is derived from a study of T cells in Graves' hyperthyroidism and ophthalmopathy. Study summary: Peripheral blood sampling occurred at initial diagnosis, before any treatment.

Patients counted as stable if ophthalmopathy did not develop within 18 months. Among the patients, aged 18 to 65, hyperthyroidism was newly diagnosed and had lasted under 2 months. Uncontrolled infection, other autoimmune disease, pregnancy or lactation barred patients from enrollment. Template material for amplifying TCR beta CDR3 regions consisted of RNA transcripts. When the TCR CDR3 underwent first-round RT-PCR, the HTBI primer set was used. One entry per CDR3 protein results from TCRdb running MiXCR on the multiplex PCR reads. Of some 510,000 distinct CDR3 sequences in the sample, less than 25% were seen once. Germline-derived CDR1 and CDR2 are DFQATT and SNEGSKA (reference sequence). The CDR3 spans 14 residues. Trimming took off 1 base at V and 5 bases at J, with 14 bases between the two ends.

The rearrangement uses TRBV20-1 and TRBJ1-1; D unresolved. The sequencing input was blood. The clonotype was recovered from a man between 18 and 35 years old with Graves' hyperthyroidism. The DNA of the CDR3 is TGCAGTGCTAGAGCTTTGGGTAGAGGAACTGAAGCTTTCTTT. Its protein product is CSARALGRGTEAFF.